Presented here are 18 T cell receptor beta chains from one specimen sequenced in a study of cytomegalovirus exposure and HLA in healthy donors. PCR amplification relied on 60 Vbeta primers (plus 13 Jbeta primers). Only in-frame clones appear in the TCRdb table, and some are missing; sequencing was by immunoSEQ multiplex PCR. In the table there are 120,000 to 150,000 clones, roughly 73% of which are singletons. Sequencing used PBMCs. These receptors were obtained from a woman under 30 in good health and CMV-seronegative.

The gene calls are TRBV11-3 and TRBJ2-1, with 9 bases matching TRBD2. The length of the CDR3 is 14 residues. CDR1 and CDR2 from the germline V gene are SGHNT and YENEEA. The junction had 2 bases not matched to a gene; V was cut back by 4 bases and J by 4 bases. The CDR3: CASSSLAGYNEQFF. The CDR3 DNA follows: TGTGCCAGCAGCTCCCTAGCGGGGTACAATGAGCAGTTCTTC.

The chain recombines TRBV11-3 with TRBJ2-3; 11 positions agree with TRBD2. J was trimmed by 10 bases and V by 0 bases; bases with no gene match: 3. The length of the CDR3 is 14 residues. CDR1 is SGHNT and CDR2 is YENEEA in the germline V gene. The DNA for the CDR3 is TGTGCCAGCAGCTTAGACTTGGGACTAGCGGCGCAGTATTTT. The encoded protein is CASSLDLGLAAQYF.

This clone appeared once. The chain uses TRBV18 and TRBJ2-5; D is possibly TRBD2 (7 bases). V was clipped by 2 bases and J by 2 bases, with 12 bases between them. Germline CDR1 and CDR2: KGHSH and LQKENI. The CDR3 is made up of 15 amino acids. Here the CDR3 reads CASSPRGGSQETQYF. The CDR3 DNA reads TGTGCCAGCTCACCAAGGGGGGGGAGTCAAGAGACCCAGTACTTC.

J is TRBJ2-7 and V is TRBV2; D remains unclear. The CDR3 spans 12 residues. V was trimmed by 6 bases and J by 3 bases, leaving 9 bases between them. Germline V CDR1 and CDR2: SNHLY, FYNNEI. In DNA, the CDR3 is TGTGCCAGCAGGAGGCTGTACTACGAGCAGTACGTC. This sequence encodes CASRRLYYEQYV.

The count of this clone is one. One junction end disagrees with the germline gene, perhaps due to a read error. Other DNA sequences of this sample code for an identical CDR3. The CDR3 DNA is TGTGCCAGCAGCCATCGGACACCTTCGAACACTGGGGAGCTGTTTTTT. It is translated as CASSHRTPSNTGELFF. The chain joins TRBV7-9 to TRBJ2-2; tentative D call: TRBD1 (5 bases). The CDR3 consists of 16 residues. CDR1 SEHNR and CDR2 FQNEAQ come from the germline V gene (reference sequence). The entire variable domain, with the rest obtained from reference TRBV7-9 and TRBJ2-2, is as follows: DTGVSQNPRHKITKRGQNVTFRCDPISEHNRLYWYRQTLGQGPEFLTYFQNEAQLEKSRLLSDRFSAERPKGSFSTLEIQRTEQGDSAMYLCASSHRTPSNTGELFFGEGSRLTVL.

The V call is TRBV5-4, the J call TRBJ2-2; 7 bases align to TRBD2. V lost 5 bases to trimming and J lost 1 base; unmatched junction nucleotides: 5. The CDR3 has 15 amino acids. CDR1 SGHNT and CDR2 YYREEE come from the germline V gene (reference sequence). The CDR3 reads CASRIAGVNTGELFF. CDR3 DNA sequence: TGTGCCAGCAGGATAGCGGGCGTGAACACCGGGGAGCTGTTTTTT.

The chain carries TRBV21-1 and TRBJ1-2; the table gives TRBD1 as D, unverified against the DNA. TRBV21-1 corresponds to a pseudogene. CDR3 length: 14 amino acids. CDR3 in DNA: TGTGCCAGCAGCCGAGACACGCTGCGCTATGGCTACACCTTC. It is translated as CASSRDTLRYGYTF.

The chain combines TRBV6-5 with TRBJ1-2; 8 nucleotides agree with TRBD1. J lost 4 bases, V lost 2 bases, and 6 bases had no gene match. The CDR3 spans 15 residues. Germline-derived CDR1 and CDR2 are MNHEY and SVGAGI. The CDR3 region has the DNA TGTGCCAGCAGTTACCAAGGACAGGGAGGCTATGGCTACACCTTC. Encoded protein: CASSYQGQGGYGYTF.

V is TRBV6-5 and J is TRBJ1-1; 8 positions match TRBD1. The germline V gene encodes CDR1 MNHEY and CDR2 SVGAGI. V dropped 6 bases and J dropped 0; count of bases not matched to a gene: 6. There are 15 residues in the CDR3. Written as DNA, the CDR3 is TGTGCCAGCAGGTATTTGGACAGGGTGAACACTGAAGCTTTCTTT. Protein sequence: CASRYLDRVNTEAFF.

Written as DNA, the CDR3 is TGTGCCAGCAGCCAGGATACCGGGGAGCTGTTTTTT. The encoded protein is CASSQDTGELFF. The chain recombines TRBV5-4 with TRBJ2-2, with D uncertain. The germline CDR1 and CDR2 sequences are SGHNT and YYREEE (reference sequence). CDR3 length equals 12 residues. Trimming took 4 bases from V and 5 from J, leaving 6 bases between them.

The chain employs TRBV10-3 and TRBJ1-1; D gene ambiguous. The CDR3 length is 13 residues. The germline gives CDR1 ENHRY, CDR2 SYGVKD. Trimming took off 7 bases at V and 0 bases at J, with 9 bases between the two ends. The CDR3 DNA reads as TGTGCCATCAAAGAGGCCATGAACACTGAAGCTTTCTTT. Encoded protein: CAIKEAMNTEAFF.

V is TRBV7-2 and J is TRBJ1-1, with D uncertain. The V gene's germline CDR1 is SGHTA and CDR2 FQGNSA. This CDR3 comprises 14 residues. V lost 4 bases and J lost 1, with 10 bases in between. CDR3 sequence reads: CASSSPRENTEAFF. The CDR3, as DNA: TGTGCCAGCAGCTCCCCCCGGGAGAACACTGAAGCTTTCTTT.

The chain recombines TRBV6-5 with TRBJ1-4; 7 nucleotides agree with TRBD1. The J segment lost 12 bases and the V segment lost 6 bases, leaving 13 bases of the junction unmatched. Germline CDR1 and CDR2: MNHEY and SVGAGI. CDR3 length equals 14 residues. Written as DNA, the CDR3 is TGTGCCAGCAGGAAACAGGGGTTGATAGGGGAACTGTTTTTT. It yields the protein CASRKQGLIGELFF.

This clone was seen only a few times. This sequence joins TRBV4-3 and TRBJ2-1, with D tentatively TRBD2 (7 bases). This CDR3 is 17 amino acids long. CDR1 is LGHNA, CDR2 YSLEER, per germline. Trimming cost V 4 bases and J 7 bases, with 23 bases left between them. The DNA of the CDR3 is TGCGCCAGCAGCCCTGTAACCCGCGGGAGAAGGGGGAATGAGCAGTTCTTC. This gives the protein CASSPVTRGRRGNEQFF.

The CDR3 sequence: CASSSTRSGNYGYTF. The CDR3 DNA reads TGTGCCAGCAGCTCTACCCGATCGGGGAACTATGGCTACACCTTC. This chain joins TRBV6-5 and TRBJ1-2; D unresolved. V gave up 6 bases and J gave up 2 bases, with 16 bases separating them. The CDR3 loop spans 15 amino acids. CDR1 and CDR2 (germline): MNHEY, SVGAGI.

The chain is built from TRBV7-2 and TRBJ2-1; TRBD2 might be the D (6 bases). The germline gives CDR1 SGHTA, CDR2 FQGNSA. The V and J ends lost 2 bases and 0 bases respectively, with 14 bases between them. The CDR3 covers 17 residues. The CDR3 nucleotides read TGTGCCAGCAGCTTAAGGGTCGGCGGGACCTCCTACAATGAGCAGTTCTTC. The encoded protein is CASSLRVGGTSYNEQFF.

The chain employs TRBV2 and TRBJ2-3; possibly TRBD1 for D (7 bases). Germline loops: CDR1 SNHLY, CDR2 FYNNEI. V was pared by 6 bases and J by 0 bases, with 16 bases between. The length of the CDR3 is 16 residues. The CDR3 DNA follows: TGTGCCAGCAGAGGGGGGACAGCCTCTAGCACAGATACGCAGTATTTT. As protein: CASRGGTASSTDTQYF.

The V gene is TRBV7-6, the J gene TRBJ1-3; D gene ambiguous. CDR3 length equals 14 residues. Germline V gene lookup returns CDR1 SGHVS and CDR2 FNYEAQ. Trimming took off 5 bases at V and 0 bases at J, with 8 bases between the two ends. CDR3 nucleotide sequence: TGTGCCAGCAGCGACACGTACTCTGGAAACACCATATATTTT. This translates into CASSDTYSGNTIYF.